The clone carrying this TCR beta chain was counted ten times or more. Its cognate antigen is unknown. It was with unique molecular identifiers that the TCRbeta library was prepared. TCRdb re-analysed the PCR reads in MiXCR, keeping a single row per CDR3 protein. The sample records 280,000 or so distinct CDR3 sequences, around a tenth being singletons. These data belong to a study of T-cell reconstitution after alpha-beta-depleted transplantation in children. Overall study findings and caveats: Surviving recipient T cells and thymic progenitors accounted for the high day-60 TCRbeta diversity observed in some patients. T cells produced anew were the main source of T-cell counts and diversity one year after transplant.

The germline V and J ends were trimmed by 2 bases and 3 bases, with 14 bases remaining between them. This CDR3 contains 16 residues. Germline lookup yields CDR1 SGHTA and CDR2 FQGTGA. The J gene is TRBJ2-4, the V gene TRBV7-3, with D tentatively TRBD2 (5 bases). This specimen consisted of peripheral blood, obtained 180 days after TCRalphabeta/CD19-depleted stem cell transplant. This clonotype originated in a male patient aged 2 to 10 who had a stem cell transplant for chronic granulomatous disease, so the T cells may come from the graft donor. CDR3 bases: TGTGCCAGCAGCTTAGGGTTGACCGGGGTCAAAAACATTCAGTACTTC. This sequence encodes CASSLGLTGVKNIQYF.